Each of the 17 T cell receptor beta chains below was sequenced from the same sample in a study of response to subunit inactivated influenza vaccine (dated by TCRdb to the late 2010s). The library came from RT-PCR. TCRdb records Illumina HiSeq 2500 as the sequencer. The raw public reads went through TCRdb reprocessing: fastp at Q25, MiXCR clone calling, in-frame beta chains kept. Each entry merges the rows of one CDR3 protein and shows their most common DNA and genes. In all, the sample holds hundreds of thousands of distinct CDR3 sequences, and 11% of those were seen once. Approximately 11% of the sample goes to the ten largest clones. The same sample was also studied in work on T cells expressing NK-cell markers. As the second paper documents: 5'RACE template switching, by which a universal primer site and unique molecular identifiers were added, was used to make TCR beta cDNA libraries.

Sequenced material: PBMCs from blood, taken on the day of vaccination. These TCRs come from a man aged 45 to 65 who received an inactivated influenza vaccine. Donor details come from another sample of the same person, matched by shared clones.

This clonotype was recorded many times. The CDR3 loop reads CSAARANTEAFF. The CDR3 nucleotides read TGCAGTGCCGCGAGGGCGAACACTGAAGCTTTCTTT. The chain couples TRBV20-1 to TRBJ1-1; D unresolved. The CDR3 contains 12 residues. Germline lookup yields CDR1 DFQATT and CDR2 SNEGSKA (reference sequence). The V end was cut by 6 bases, the J end by 1 base, with 9 bases between.

The chain couples TRBV7-2 to TRBJ2-1; 7 bases align to TRBD2. The CDR3 runs 15 residues. Germline V CDR1 and CDR2: SGHTA, FQGNSA. Germline trimming cut 0 bases from V and 7 bases from J; bases unmatched to any gene: 6. The CDR3 loop reads CASSLAGGSGNEQFF. CDR3 nucleotides: TGTGCCAGCAGCTTAGCGGGGGGGTCCGGGAATGAGCAGTTCTTC.

This clonotype was counted between two and nine times. This sequence joins TRBV6-6 and TRBJ2-7; D is perhaps TRBD1 (5 bases). The CDR3 has 13 residues. Germline loops: CDR1 MNHNY, CDR2 SVGAGI (reference sequence). Between the trimmed V and J ends, which lost 7 bases and 0 bases, there was a span of 10 bases. The CDR3 loop reads CASTGHSSYEQYF. The DNA for the CDR3 is TGTGCCAGCACTGGACACAGCTCCTACGAGCAGTACTTC.

The J gene is TRBJ1-4, the V gene TRBV29-1; D call uncertain. CDR1 and CDR2 from the germline V gene are SQVTM and ANQGSEA. This CDR3 is built from 13 residues. Trimming removed 6 bases at V and 5 bases at J, with 13 bases between. The chain's CDR3 is CSVPGYQNEKLFF. The CDR3 nucleotides read TGCAGCGTACCGGGGTACCAAAATGAAAAACTGTTTTTT.

The sample holds many counts of this clonotype. The V call is TRBV4-2, the J call TRBJ2-7; weak D call: TRBD1 (6 bases). This CDR3 is built from 14 residues. Trimming shortened V by 4 bases and J by 1 base, and 11 bases separated the two germline ends. Germline CDR1 LGHNA, CDR2 YNFKEQ. The CDR3 bases are TGTGCCAGCAGCCGTCGGACAGATTCCTACGAGCAGTACTTC. It encodes CASSRRTDSYEQYF.

This clonotype was counted only a few times. The CDR3 region is CASSYLGLAGLGDNEQFF. The CDR3 DNA is TGTGCCAGCAGTTACTTGGGACTAGCGGGACTGGGAGACAATGAGCAGTTCTTC. The chain links TRBV12-3 or TRBV12-4 to TRBJ2-1; 13 nucleotides agree with TRBD2. This CDR3 comprises 18 residues. The V and J ends lost 4 bases and 5 bases, in that order; junction bases with no gene match: 11.

The genes are TRBV4-1 and TRBJ2-5, with 7 bases fitting TRBD1. J was trimmed by 4 bases and V by 0 bases; bases with no gene match: 5. The CDR3 loop spans 15 amino acids. CDR1 and CDR2 (germline): MGHRA, YSYEKL. The CDR3 here is CASSQDVRGLETQYF. CDR3 nucleotides: TGCGCCAGCAGCCAAGATGTCAGGGGGTTAGAGACCCAGTACTTC.

This clonotype was recorded many times. The genes are TRBV7-8 and TRBJ2-3; the D gene is possibly TRBD1 (6 bases). CDR3 length: 16 amino acids. Trimming removed 4 bases at V and 2 bases at J, with 16 bases between. CDR1 and CDR2 (germline): SGHVS, FQNEAQ. The CDR3 spells CASSSPTRGITDTQYF. CDR3 nucleotides: TGTGCCAGCAGCTCCCCAACTAGGGGGATCACAGATACGCAGTATTTT.

This clonotype was seen a few times. The chain joins TRBV27 to TRBJ2-3; 10 bases match TRBD2. The V gene's germline CDR1 is MNHEY and CDR2 SMNVEV (reference sequence). The junction had 2 bases not matched to a gene; V was cut back by 2 bases and J by 0 bases. This CDR3 comprises 16 residues. The CDR3 DNA follows: TGTGCCAGCAGTTTACTAGCGGGAGACAGCACAGATACGCAGTATTTT. This codes for CASSLLAGDSTDTQYF.

This clonotype was seen a handful of times. The chain employs TRBV15 and TRBJ2-3, with TRBD1 identical over 10 bases. The CDR3 extends over 16 amino acids. Germline CDR1 LNHNV, CDR2 YYDKDF (reference sequence). V dropped 7 bases and J dropped 7; count of bases not matched to a gene: 14. The CDR3 DNA reads TGTGCCACCAACAATCGGGACAGGGGCCTCGTTCATACGCAGTATTTT. This encodes CATNNRDRGLVHTQYF.

This clonotype was counted a few times. The chain employs TRBV7-9 and TRBJ1-4; D is uncertain. The germline gives CDR1 SEHNR, CDR2 FQNEAQ (reference sequence). The germline V and J ends were trimmed by 3 bases and 6 bases, with 11 bases remaining between them. This CDR3 has 14 residues. CDR3 region: CASSFWGLDEKLFF. Here the CDR3 DNA reads TGTGCCAGCAGCTTCTGGGGATTGGATGAAAAACTGTTTTTT.

This chain uses TRBV20-1 with TRBJ2-5; D is ambiguous. V was shortened by 3 bases and J by 2 bases, with 7 bases between the two germline ends. Germline V gene lookup returns CDR1 DFQATT and CDR2 SNEGSKA (reference sequence). The CDR3 length is 12 residues. As DNA, the CDR3 is TGCAGTGCTAGGGTCAATCAAGAGACCCAGTACTTC. Its translation is CSARVNQETQYF.

As concerns this clonotype: Its ends do not fully match the called genes, so a read error is possible. The V call is TRBV6-2 or TRBV6-3, the J call TRBJ2-1; 12 bases are a match to TRBD2. CDR1 is MNHEY, CDR2 SVGEGT, per germline. The CDR3 spans 20 residues. CDR3 protein: CASSFNSGLAGPDPYNEKFF. CDR3 in DNA: TGTGCCAGCAGCTTCAATTCGGGACTAGCGGGCCCCGACCCCTACAATGAGAAGTTCTTC.

This chain uses TRBV29-1 with TRBJ2-2; TRBD1 is a possible D gene (5 bases). The CDR3 spans 12 residues. Per the germline V gene, CDR1 is SQVTM and CDR2 is ANQGSEA. V lost 7 bases and J lost 1, with 7 bases in between. CDR3 in DNA: TGCAGCGCTGGACAGAACACCGGGGAGCTGTTTTTT. The encoded protein is CSAGQNTGELFF.

The chain is built from TRBV5-6 and TRBJ1-1; D gene unclear. Trimming left V 3 bases short and J 5 bases short, with 14 bases between. This CDR3 is built from 14 residues. Germline V CDR1 and CDR2: SGHDT, YYEEEE. CDR3 loop: CASSSRTTRTEAFF. CDR3 DNA: TGTGCCAGCAGCTCCAGGACCACGAGAACTGAAGCTTTCTTT.

This clonotype was counted only a few times. The gene calls are TRBV29-1 and TRBJ2-1, with 7 bases that match TRBD2. The V gene end was trimmed by 3 bases and the J gene end by 7 bases; junction bases not matched to a gene: 9. The CDR3 is made up of 14 amino acids. Germline lookup yields CDR1 SQVTM and CDR2 ANQGSEA. The DNA for the CDR3 is TGCAGCGTTGATTTGGCGGGAGCAAGGAATGAGCAGTTCTTC. As protein: CSVDLAGARNEQFF.

The rearrangement links TRBV19 to TRBJ2-3; D is possibly TRBD1 (5 bases). Trimming shortened V by 6 bases and J by 6 bases, and 13 bases separated the two germline ends. Germline-derived CDR1 and CDR2 are LNHDA and SQIVND (reference sequence). The CDR3 has 13 residues. CDR3 protein: CASSPDNWDTQYF. The CDR3 bases are TGTGCCAGTAGCCCGGACAATTGGGATACGCAGTATTTT. The full variable domain, its missing parts supplied by reference TRBV19 and TRBJ2-3, is DGGITQSPKYLFRKEGQNVTLSCEQNLNHDAMYWYRQDPGQGLRLIYYSQIVNDFQKGDIAEGYSVSREKKESFPLTVTSAQKNPTAFYLCASSPDNWDTQYFGPGTRLTVL.